This T cell receptor (beta chain) appears in the sequencing data of a study of T cells in Graves' hyperthyroidism and ophthalmopathy (dated by TCRdb to between 2019 and 2020). Notes on the research overall: Peripheral blood samples were taken at the time of initial diagnosis, prior to any treatment. To identify TCR V-J signatures that set the groups apart, the researchers used a discovery cohort of about a hundred patients, made up of 43 with Graves' ophthalmopathy and around 58 with stable Graves' hyperthyroidism. The approximately 98 discovery patients were randomly divided into training and test sets at a 7:3 ratio. Following sampling, methimazole starting at 30 mg daily was given to hyperthyroidism patients, and high-dose intravenous methylprednisolone was given to ophthalmopathy patients. The study also compared thyroid tissue and blood T-cell repertoires from five or six Graves' hyperthyroidism patients. TCR Vbeta CDR3 sequencing of some 140 peripheral blood samples (roughly 41 ophthalmopathy, approximately 80 hyperthyroidism and some 17 progressor patients) is reported in the paper. Prospective prediction of ophthalmopathy was tested in an independent validation cohort consisting of roughly 20 hyperthyroidism patients and some 17 patients who later progressed to ophthalmopathy.

Stable Graves' hyperthyroidism was defined as no progression to ophthalmopathy during 18 months of follow-up. Hyperthyroidism patients were aged 18 to 65 years and newly diagnosed, with disease duration of less than 2 months. Patients with uncontrolled infections, other autoimmune diseases, pregnancy or lactation were excluded. Diagnoses were established on the basis of clinical symptoms, serum thyroxine and TRAb, thyroid ultrasound, and orbital computed tomography. PBMCs were separated from roughly 9.3 ml of fresh peripheral blood using Ficoll-Paque density gradient centrifugation. Total RNA was extracted with Trizol reagent, and quality was checked on an Agilent 2100 Bioanalyzer. Beyond this particular receptor, the publication reports: During validation, the model predicted progression to ophthalmopathy a median of about 5.9 months ahead of onset, with approximately 71% sensitivity and roughly 75% specificity. A model built on a 13 V-J signature distinguished ophthalmopathy from stable hyperthyroidism, reaching 85% to 90% sensitivity and about 81% specificity in cross-validation and 80%/75% in testing. Most expanded thyroid clonotypes (frequency above 0.001) were also detected in blood, suggesting blood repertoires may reflect thyroid immune responses. No statistical method was used to set the sample size in advance, and investigators knew the group allocation.

At the junction V is shortened by 3 bases and J by 1 base; bases outside the gene matches: 2. From the cysteine up to the phenylalanine, the CDR3 has a length of 14 residues. The kept DNA is CDR3 alone, 42 bases in frame from the first base. The germline V gene encodes CDR1 SGHRS and CDR2 YFSETQ. There are many counts of this clonotype. No antigen is known for it. Nothing much larger sits one base from this clone, and base qualities are not available. The TCR beta CDR3 regions were amplified from the RNA transcripts. The TCR CDR3 was subjected to a first round of RT-PCR using the HTBI primer set and the Qiagen OneStep RT-PCR kit. A second multiplex PCR round built the libraries, followed by size selection and purification. Libraries were sequenced paired-end with 100 bp reads on an Illumina HiSeq2000. Concerning the study's data processing: SOAPnuke was used to process the raw data, throwing out any read that contained adapters or uncalled bases, had a mean Phred below 15, or lacked an exact constant-primer or identifier match. High-quality paired reads were merged with COPE v1.2.5, and unique nucleotide sequences were defined as clonotypes. MiTCR v1.1 was used to align clonotypes to the IMGT TRBV, TRBD and TRBJ reference segments. The analysis was restricted to V-J combinations with a frequency above 0.0001, which together covered 99.2% of the repertoires. The TCS score was defined as the ratio of F50 (clonal expansion) to E x V (chaos), calculated using BLOSUM62-based TCRdist between CDR3 peptides within each V-J. Welch's t-statistics and random forest reduced 500 to 550 V-J features to roughly 13, which were used in a naive Bayes classifier (R e1071). TCRdb's own reprocessing of the public reads used fastp at Q25 and MiXCR and kept productive beta chains. Rows with one shared CDR3 protein collapse into an entry with the most common genes and DNA. What appears here as the V and J calls and clone size reflects TCRdb's work, not the paper's. The sample yields roughly 750,000 distinct CDR3 sequences; roughly 15% were counted once. The ten top clones hold roughly 8% of the sample.

The source is a man aged 18 to 29 with Graves' hyperthyroidism. Sequencing input: blood. The chain couples TRBV5-1 to TRBJ1-1, with 8 bases matching TRBD1. The base sequence is TGCGCCAGCAGCTGGCAGGGGGCGAACACTGAAGCTTTCTTT. This is translated as CASSWQGANTEAFF.